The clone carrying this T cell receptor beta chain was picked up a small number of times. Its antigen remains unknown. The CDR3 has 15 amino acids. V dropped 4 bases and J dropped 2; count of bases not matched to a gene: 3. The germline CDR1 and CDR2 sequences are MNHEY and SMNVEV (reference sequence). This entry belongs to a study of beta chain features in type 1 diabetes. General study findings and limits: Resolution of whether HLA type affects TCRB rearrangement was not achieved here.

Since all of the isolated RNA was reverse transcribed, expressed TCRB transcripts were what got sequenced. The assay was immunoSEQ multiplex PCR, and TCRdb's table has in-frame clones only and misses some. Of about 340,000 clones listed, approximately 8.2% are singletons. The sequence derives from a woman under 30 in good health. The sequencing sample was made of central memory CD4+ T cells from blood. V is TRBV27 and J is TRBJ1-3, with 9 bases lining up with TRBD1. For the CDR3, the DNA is TGTGCCAGCAGTTCCCGACAGGGGGCTGGAAACACCATATATTTT. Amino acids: CASSSRQGAGNTIYF.